This T cell receptor (beta chain) was documented in a study of OX40 agonist ivuxolimab in advanced cancers. Study as a whole: Clinicians treated patients with ivuxolimab, an agonistic anti-OX40 (CD134) antibody.

The protocol was immunoSEQ multiplex PCR, while the TCRdb copy is restricted to in-frame clones and leaves out a portion. Among tens of thousands of clones listed, about 89% were seen once. The CDR3 length is 16 residues. V trimming: 2 bases; J trimming: 7 bases; junction bases outside the gene matches: 8. The V gene's germline CDR1 is WSHSY and CDR2 SAAADI. The chain has TRBV10-2 and TRBJ2-1; 10 bases line up with TRBD1. Source: CD4+ or CD8+ T cells sorted from blood, taken in a trial of the OX40 agonist ivuxolimab. This receptor was identified in an adult with an advanced solid tumor such as melanoma, head and neck, liver or kidney cancer. CDR3 DNA: TGCGCCAGCAGTGAGGGGACAGGGGTAGTGGTTAATGAGCAGTTCTTC. Amino acids: CASSEGTGVVVNEQFF.